The next 17 T cell receptor beta chains were all read from a single sample in a study of T cell responses to AZD1222 COVID-19 vaccine. This table comes from immunoSEQ multiplex PCR, and its TCRdb copy is limited to in-frame clones, with some not included. The sample includes about 76,000 clones, 60% to 85% of them seen just once. Sequenced here: peripheral blood, sampled 28 days after the second dose of the MenACWY control vaccine. Receptor source: an adult who received the MenACWY meningococcal vaccine as a control.

The V gene is TRBV29-1, the J gene TRBJ2-3, with TRBD1 identical over 10 bases. V shed 7 bases, J shed 3 bases, and the junction held 10 bases outside the gene matches. From germline, CDR1 is SQVTM and CDR2 ANQGSEA. The CDR3 contains 15 residues. CDR3 sequence reads: CSALRQGARTDTQYF. Written as DNA, the CDR3 is TGCAGCGCCCTCCGACAGGGGGCGAGAACAGATACGCAGTATTTT.

V usage is TRBV6-5 and J usage is TRBJ2-7; no clear D gene. This CDR3 has 14 amino acids. V lost 10 bases, J lost 3 bases, and 19 bases lay in between. The germline V gene has CDR1 MNHEY and CDR2 SVGAGI. CDR3 DNA: TGTGCCACCGGTGGTCTCCAAACAATCTACGAGCAGTACTTC. It is translated as CATGGLQTIYEQYF.

The CDR3 sequence: CASSLDYGTGELFF. The CDR3 region has the DNA TGTGCCAGCAGCTTAGACTACGGGACCGGGGAGCTGTTTTTT. The gene calls are TRBV11-2 and TRBJ2-2; no clear D. The CDR3 totals 14 residues. Trimming pared 0 bases from V and 5 bases from J, leaving 7 bases between. Germline loops: CDR1 SGHAT, CDR2 FQNNGV.

Points on this clone: Other nucleotide sequences from this sample produce the same CDR3. The chain has TRBV7-9 and TRBJ1-1; D gene unclear. Germline assignment: CDR1 SEHNR and CDR2 FQNEAQ (reference sequence). This CDR3 comprises 15 residues. Deletions cut 0 bases from V and 1 base from J, with 9 bases between. The chain's CDR3 is CASSLAGGPNTEAFF. For the CDR3, the DNA is TGTGCCAGCAGCTTAGCAGGCGGGCCGAACACTGAAGCTTTCTTT.

The chain couples TRBV5-6 to TRBJ2-4, with D possibly matching TRBD1 (5 bases). The CDR3 is made up of 14 amino acids. Trimming took 0 bases from V and 7 from J, leaving 11 bases between them. The germline V gene has CDR1 SGHDT and CDR2 YYEEEE. The DNA of the CDR3 is TGTGCCAGCAGCTTGGAAGGGGTCGGGAACATTCAGTACTTC. The encoded protein is CASSLEGVGNIQYF.

J is TRBJ1-6 and V is TRBV10-3; D is ambiguous. The CDR3 has 17 residues. The V end was cut by 0 bases, the J end by 8 bases, with 17 bases between. Germline V CDR1 and CDR2: ENHRY, SYGVKD. CDR3 coding DNA: TGTGCCATCAGTGAGTCGACTCAAGGCCCTAGGGATTCACCCCTCCACTTT. Translation: CAISESTQGPRDSPLHF.

In this sample, this clone turned up a few times. This sequence joins TRBV27 and TRBJ2-7, with 7 bases lining up with TRBD1. V dropped 4 bases and J dropped 4; count of bases not matched to a gene: 4. Germline V gene data show CDR1 as MNHEY and CDR2 as SMNVEV (reference sequence). This CDR3 has 13 residues. The CDR3 loop is CASSSDRRYEQYF. In DNA, the CDR3 is TGTGCCAGCAGTTCGGACAGGCGGTACGAGCAGTACTTC.

The chain employs TRBV11-2 and TRBJ2-7, with D maybe TRBD2 (5 bases). The CDR3 has 12 amino acids. CDR1 SGHAT and CDR2 FQNNGV come from the germline V gene. The germline V and J ends were trimmed by 4 bases and 7 bases, with 11 bases remaining between them. CDR3 coding DNA: TGTGCCAGCAGCTCGGAGGACCTTGAGCAGTACTTC. Translation gives CASSSEDLEQYF. Together with reference TRBV11-2 and TRBJ2-7, the CDR3 gives the full variable domain: EAGVAQSPRYKIIEKRQSVAFWCNPISGHATLYWYQQILGQGPKLLIQFQNNGVVDDSQLPKDRFSAERLKGVDSTLKIQPAKLEDSAVYLCASSSEDLEQYFGPGTRLTVT.

The V gene is TRBV7-2, the J gene TRBJ2-5; 8 nucleotides align to TRBD2. Germline V gene lookup returns CDR1 SGHTA and CDR2 FQGNSA. The junction had 16 bases not matched to a gene; V was cut back by 3 bases and J by 4 bases. The CDR3 extends over 18 amino acids. The CDR3 coding sequence is TGTGCCAGCAGCTTTAGGGGGAAGCGGGAGAGGGTGACAGAGACCCAGTACTTC. It specifies CASSFRGKRERVTETQYF. The variable domain in full, completed from reference TRBV7-2 and TRBJ2-5, reads GAGVSQSPSNKVTEKGKDVELRCDPISGHTALYWYRQSLGQGLEFLIYFQGNSAPDKSGLPSDRFSAERTGGSVSTLTIQRTQQEDSAVYLCASSFRGKRERVTETQYFGPGTRLLVL.

This clone has just a few counts. The chain combines TRBV2 with TRBJ1-2; tentatively, D is TRBD1 (6 bases). This CDR3 is built from 14 residues. V shed 3 bases and J shed 6 bases, with 14 bases lying between them. The germline gives CDR1 SNHLY, CDR2 FYNNEI. CDR3: CASSDIMGGNGYTF. The CDR3 coding sequence is TGTGCCAGCAGTGACATCATGGGGGGCAATGGCTACACCTTC.

This clone came up a few times. The V and J genes are TRBV28 and TRBJ2-4; 7 bases map to TRBD1. The CDR3 extends over 13 amino acids. V shed 2 bases and J 5 bases; nucleotides not matched to a gene: 0. Germline CDR1 reads MDHEN; CDR2 reads SYDVKM. In DNA, the CDR3 is TGTGCCAGCAGTTTACAGGGGGAAAACATTCAGTACTTC. Its protein product is CASSLQGENIQYF.

The chain employs TRBV5-1 and TRBJ2-7, with a tentative D call TRBD2 (5 bases). This CDR3 region has 14 residues. Germline lookup yields CDR1 SGHRS and CDR2 YFSETQ. Trimming cost V 1 base and J 4 bases, with 12 bases left between them. CDR3 nucleotides: TGCGCCAGCAGCTTGTCGATAGCGACTTACGAGCAGTACTTC. Amino acid sequence: CASSLSIATYEQYF.

The genes are TRBV9 and TRBJ2-1; 8 bases align to TRBD2. Unmatched junction bases numbered 3, after V lost 4 bases and J lost 9 bases. Germline loops: CDR1 SGDLS, CDR2 YYNGEE. The CDR3 runs to 12 residues. This chain's CDR3 is CASSPGRGEQFF. The CDR3 DNA follows: TGTGCCAGCAGCCCCGGGAGGGGTGAGCAGTTCTTC.

The chain has TRBV2 and TRBJ1-2; 7 positions match TRBD1. Unmatched junction bases numbered 15, after V lost 4 bases and J lost 7 bases. CDR1 is SNHLY and CDR2 is FYNNEI in the germline V gene. The CDR3 has 16 amino acids. CDR3 residues: CASSGGGGTDLSGYTF. CDR3 DNA sequence: TGTGCCAGCAGTGGAGGGGGGGGGACAGATCTTTCTGGCTACACCTTC.

The V gene is TRBV4-2, the J gene TRBJ1-2; the D is unclear. The germline gives CDR1 LGHNA, CDR2 YNFKEQ. This CDR3 comprises 15 residues. Trimming left V 0 bases short and J 1 base short, with 9 bases between. CDR3: CASSQEGEINYGYTF. The CDR3 DNA reads as TGTGCCAGCAGCCAAGAGGGAGAGATTAACTATGGCTACACCTTC.

There are a few counts of this clone. This sequence joins TRBV28 and TRBJ1-1; D is ambiguous. V lost 7 bases to trimming and J lost 6 bases, with 15 bases between them. Germline V gives CDR1 MDHEN, CDR2 SYDVKM. The CDR3 is made up of 13 amino acids. This chain's CDR3 is CASKGSFLSEAFF. The CDR3 DNA sequence: TGTGCCAGCAAAGGAAGTTTCTTATCTGAAGCTTTCTTT.

There are a few counts of this clone. The J gene is TRBJ1-1, the V gene TRBV29-1, with D unclear. CDR1 is SQVTM and CDR2 is ANQGSEA in the germline V gene. The CDR3 contains 12 residues. The V end lost 3 bases, the J end lost 1 base, and 6 bases lay between the germline ends. The CDR3 spells CSVDLENTEAFF. The CDR3 DNA sequence: TGCAGCGTTGATCTCGAGAACACTGAAGCTTTCTTT.